The text below deals with one T cell receptor (beta chain). Per the germline V gene, CDR1 is SGHVS and CDR2 is FQNEAQ. This CDR3 is 15 amino acids long. Unmatched junction bases numbered 7, after V lost 5 bases and J lost 3 bases. Produced via immunoSEQ multiplex PCR; TCRdb's table is partial and in-frame only. Seen here are about 340,000 clones, roughly 70% observed once, and the top ten hold roughly a tenth. This specimen belongs to a study of shared clonotypes between healthy human individuals. The V and J genes are TRBV7-8 and TRBJ2-1, with TRBD2 matching 7 bases. The receptor comes from a man between 25 and 39 years old in good health. Material: memory CD4+ T cells sorted from blood. The subset here: CD45RA-negative fraction. The CDR3 nucleotides are TGTGCCAGCAGCCTAAAAGCGGGAATCTACAATGAGCAGTTCTTC. Translating gives CASSLKAGIYNEQFF.